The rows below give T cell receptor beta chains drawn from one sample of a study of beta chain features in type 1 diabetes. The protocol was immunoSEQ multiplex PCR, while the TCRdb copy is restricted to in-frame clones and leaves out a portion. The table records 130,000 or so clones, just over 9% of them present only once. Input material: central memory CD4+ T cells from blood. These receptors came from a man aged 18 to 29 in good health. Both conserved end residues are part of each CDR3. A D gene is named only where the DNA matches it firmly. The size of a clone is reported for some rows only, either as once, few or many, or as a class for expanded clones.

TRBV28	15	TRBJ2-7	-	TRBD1	CASSSPGTASYEQYF	TGTGCCAGCAGTTCCCCAGGGACAGCCTCCTACGAGCAGTACTTC
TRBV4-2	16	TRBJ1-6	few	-	CASSQDFPRDNSPLHF	TGTGCCAGCAGCCAAGATTTCCCCAGGGATAATTCACCCCTCCACTTT
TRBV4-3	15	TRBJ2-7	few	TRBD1	CASSRLTGGDYEQYF	TGCGCCAGCAGCCGGTTGACAGGGGGAGACTACGAGCAGTACTTC
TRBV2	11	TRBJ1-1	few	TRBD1	CASSGQVVAFF	TGTGCCAGCAGCGGACAGGTTGTAGCTTTCTTT
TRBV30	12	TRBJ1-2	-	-	CAWSAGRYGYTF	TGTGCCTGGAGTGCAGGTCGTTATGGCTACACCTTC
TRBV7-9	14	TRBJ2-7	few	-	CASSLSRVVDEQYF	TGTGCCAGCAGCTTATCGAGGGTCGTAGACGAGCAGTACTTC
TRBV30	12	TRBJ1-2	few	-	CAWSGGLYGYTF	TGTGCCTGGAGTGGAGGGCTATATGGCTACACCTTC
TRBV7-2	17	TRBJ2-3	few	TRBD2	CASSDYPGLGESGTQYF	TGTGCCAGCAGCGACTATCCGGGACTAGGAGAATCGGGTACGCAGTATTTT
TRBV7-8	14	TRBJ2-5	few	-	CASSLGTNQETQYF	TGTGCCAGCAGCTTAGGGACAAACCAAGAGACCCAGTACTTC
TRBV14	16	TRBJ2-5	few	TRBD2	CASSQDRPSGQETQYF	TGTGCCAGCAGCCAAGATCGCCCTAGCGGCCAAGAGACCCAGTACTTC
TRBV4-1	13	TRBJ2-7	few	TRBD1	CASSRDRVYEQYF	TGCGCCAGCAGCCGGGACAGGGTCTACGAGCAGTACTTC
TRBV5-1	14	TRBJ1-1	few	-	CASSSTGPNTEAFF	TGCGCCAGCAGCTCGACAGGTCCTAACACTGAAGCTTTCTTT
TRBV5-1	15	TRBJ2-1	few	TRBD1	CASSLGTGRVDEQFF	TGCGCCAGCAGCTTGGGGACAGGCAGGGTCGATGAGCAGTTCTTC
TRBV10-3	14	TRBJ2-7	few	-	CAISERLVVNEQYF	TGTGCCATCAGTGAACGTCTAGTGGTGAACGAGCAGTACTTC
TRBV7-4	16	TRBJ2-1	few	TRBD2	CASRGFGGGSYNEQFF	TGTGCCAGCCGCGGGTTCGGGGGGGGATCCTACAATGAGCAGTTCTTC
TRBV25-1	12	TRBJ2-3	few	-	CASSEYSHTQYF	TGTGCCAGCAGTGAATACAGTCATACGCAGTATTTT
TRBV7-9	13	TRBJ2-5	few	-	CASSRTVQETQYF	TGTGCCAGCAGCAGAACAGTTCAAGAGACCCAGTACTTC
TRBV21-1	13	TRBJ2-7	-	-	CASSTRQTYEQYF	TGTGCCAGCAGCACCAGGCAAACCTACGAGCAGTACTTC